This T cell receptor beta chain originates from a study of blood T cell repertoires in COVID-19. Study at large: Both acute and convalescent COVID-19 samples were obtained from the United States, Italy and Spain. In each case, the material was cDNA or gDNA derived from T cells, B-cell-depleted T cells, or PBMCs.

The CDR3 has 14 amino acids. The germline V and J ends were trimmed by 0 bases and 6 bases, with 9 bases remaining between them. Germline loops: CDR1 LGHDT, CDR2 YNNKEL (reference sequence). The repertoire was sequenced with immunoSEQ multiplex PCR; TCRdb's copy has only in-frame clones and lacks some. This table has 150,000 to 200,000 clones, about 80% appearing once. The source material was peripheral blood. The chain combines TRBV3-1 (or the pseudogene TRBV3-2) with TRBJ1-5; D is unresolved. This sequence originates from a young man with active or convalescent COVID-19. The DNA for the CDR3 is TGTGCCAGCAGCCAAGATCCGGGTTTTCAGCCCCAGCATTTT. As protein: CASSQDPGFQPQHF.